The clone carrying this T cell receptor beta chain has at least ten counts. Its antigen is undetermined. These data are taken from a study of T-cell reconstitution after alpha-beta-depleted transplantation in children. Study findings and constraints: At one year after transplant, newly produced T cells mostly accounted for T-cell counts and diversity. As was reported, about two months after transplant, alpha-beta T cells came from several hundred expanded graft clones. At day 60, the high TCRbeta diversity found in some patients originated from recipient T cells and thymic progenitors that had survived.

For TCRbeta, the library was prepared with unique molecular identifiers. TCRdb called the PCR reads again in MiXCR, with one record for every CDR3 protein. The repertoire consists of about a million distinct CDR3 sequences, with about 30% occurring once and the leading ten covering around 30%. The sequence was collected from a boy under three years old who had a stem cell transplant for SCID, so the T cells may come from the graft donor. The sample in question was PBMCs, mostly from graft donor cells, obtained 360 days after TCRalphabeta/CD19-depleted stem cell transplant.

The CDR3 DNA reads as TGCGCCAGCAGCTTGACCGGGGGGACGAACACCGGGGAGCTGTTTTTT. Encoded protein: CASSLTGGTNTGELFF. The chain has TRBV5-1 and TRBJ2-2, with 7 bases identical to TRBD2. The CDR3 is made up of 16 amino acids. The junction had 3 bases not matched to a gene; V was cut back by 1 base and J by 0 bases. Germline loops: CDR1 SGHRS, CDR2 YFSETQ.